This T cell receptor beta chain was obtained from a study of shared clonotypes between healthy human individuals. Regarding the study as a whole: Against clonotypes common to all four donors, non-shared ones had lower generation probabilities.

A note on this clone: The target antigen is unknown. This likely reflects a read error, since a far larger clone is one base away. The sample contains more than one DNA sequence encoding this CDR3.

The CDR3 sequence is 11 residues long. The V gene's germline CDR1 is GTSNPN and CDR2 SVGIG (reference sequence). The data were produced by immunoSEQ multiplex PCR, yet TCRdb's version contains in-frame clones alone and is incomplete. Among over 950,000 clones listed, approximately 77% were seen once. The sequence was obtained from a man between 18 and 29 years old in good health. Some clones in this sample may be carry-over from other donors' samples. The rearrangement joins TRBV30 to TRBJ1-1; D not resolved. Material for sequencing was memory CD4+ T cells from PBMCs. This sample's subset: CD45RA-negative fraction. The chain's CDR3 is CAWITYTEAFF. For the CDR3, the DNA is TGTGCCTGGATTACTTACACTGAGGCTTTCTTT.